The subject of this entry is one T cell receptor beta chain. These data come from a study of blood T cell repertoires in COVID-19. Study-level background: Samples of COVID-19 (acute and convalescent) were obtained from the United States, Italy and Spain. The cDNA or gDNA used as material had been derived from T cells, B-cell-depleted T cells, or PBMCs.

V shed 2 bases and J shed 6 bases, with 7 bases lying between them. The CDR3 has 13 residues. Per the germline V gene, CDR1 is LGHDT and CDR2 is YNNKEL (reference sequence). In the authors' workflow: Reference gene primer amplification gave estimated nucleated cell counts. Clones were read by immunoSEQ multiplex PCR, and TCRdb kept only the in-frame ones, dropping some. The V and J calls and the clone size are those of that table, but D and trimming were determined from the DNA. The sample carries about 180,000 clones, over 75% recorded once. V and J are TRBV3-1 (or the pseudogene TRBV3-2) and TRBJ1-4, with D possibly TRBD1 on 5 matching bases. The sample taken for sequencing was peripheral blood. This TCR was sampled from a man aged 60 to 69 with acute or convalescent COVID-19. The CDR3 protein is CASSQLGDEKLFF. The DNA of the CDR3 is TGTGCCAGCAGCCAATTAGGGGATGAAAAACTGTTTTTT.